The T cell receptor beta chain described here comes from a study of CD8 T cells in Susac syndrome. Study details: Within the sequenced Susac syndrome patient group, five or six exhibited active disease and roughly 8 were in remission.

The CDR3 is 15 residues long. Trimming removed 4 bases at V and 0 bases at J, with 9 bases between. Per germline, CDR1 SEHNR and CDR2 FQNEAQ (reference sequence). RNA was extracted with the RNeasy kit, and a quantity of roughly 0.5 to 1 ug was reverse transcribed using random hexamers. The CDR3 of TCR beta was amplified by immunoSEQ multiplex PCR across 54 Vbeta and 13 Jbeta. TCRdb reprocessed the immunoSEQ multiplex PCR reads via MiXCR and lists one record per CDR3 protein. The repertoire holds 120,000 to 150,000 distinct CDR3 sequences, with about 94% as singletons. Specimen: CD4+ T cells from PBMCs. V gene TRBV7-9 combines with J gene TRBJ1-4; D gene ambiguous. This TCR came from a human donor with Susac syndrome. The CDR3 DNA follows: TGTGCCAGCAGCTCGGACTTTGCAACTAATGAAAAACTGTTTTTT. Translating it yields CASSSDFATNEKLFF.